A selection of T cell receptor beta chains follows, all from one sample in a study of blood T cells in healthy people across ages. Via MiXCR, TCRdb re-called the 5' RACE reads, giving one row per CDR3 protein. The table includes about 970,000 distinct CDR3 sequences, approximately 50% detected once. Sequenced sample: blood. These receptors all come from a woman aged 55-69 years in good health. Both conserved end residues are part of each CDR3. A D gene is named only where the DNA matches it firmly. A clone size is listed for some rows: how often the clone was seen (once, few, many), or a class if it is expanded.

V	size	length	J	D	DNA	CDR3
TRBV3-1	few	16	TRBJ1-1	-	TGTGCCAGCAGCCAGACAGCAGGGTCTTCGAACACTGAAGCTTTCTTT	CASSQTAGSSNTEAFF
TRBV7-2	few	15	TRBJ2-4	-	TGTGCCAGCGGATCAGGGGATATCGCCAAAAACATTCAGTACTTC	CASGSGDIAKNIQYF
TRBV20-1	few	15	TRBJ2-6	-	TGCAGTGCTTCCAAAATCCGCTCTGGGGCCAACGTCCTGACTTTC	CSASKIRSGANVLTF
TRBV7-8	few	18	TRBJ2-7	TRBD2	TGTGCCAGCACCACCTGGCGACCGGGACTAGCTCCAACCTACGAGCAGTACTTC	CASTTWRPGLAPTYEQYF
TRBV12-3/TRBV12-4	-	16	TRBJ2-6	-	TGTGCCAGCAGCCAACATCTGGGGGCCGGGGCCAACGTCCTGACTTTC	CASSQHLGAGANVLTF
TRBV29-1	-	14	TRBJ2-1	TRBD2	TGCAGCGTTGCGGGGACTAGCGGGATTTTTGAGCAGTTCTTC	CSVAGTSGIFEQFF
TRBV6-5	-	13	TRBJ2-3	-	TGTGCCAGCAGTTCCACAGCCACAGATACGCAGTATTTT	CASSSTATDTQYF
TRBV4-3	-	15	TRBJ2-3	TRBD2	TGCGCCAGCAGCCTCCAAGCGGGGTACACAGATACGCAGTATTTT	CASSLQAGYTDTQYF
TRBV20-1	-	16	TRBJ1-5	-	TGCAGTGCTAGGTGGCAGGCTTCTTCGCGCAATCAGCCCCAGCATTTT	CSARWQASSRNQPQHF
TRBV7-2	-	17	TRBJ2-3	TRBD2	TGTGCCAGCAGCTTAGCTCGGACTAGGTTAATCACAGATACGCAGTATTTT	CASSLARTRLITDTQYF
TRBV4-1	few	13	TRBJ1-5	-	TGCGCCAGCAGCCAAGATCCGAGGTGGCCCCAGCATTTT	CASSQDPRWPQHF
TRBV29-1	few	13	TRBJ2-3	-	TGCAGCGCCGTGGGGGGGCAGGCAGATACGCAGTATTTT	CSAVGGQADTQYF
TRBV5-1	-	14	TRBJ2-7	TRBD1	TGCGCCAGCAGTATGACAGGGGGCGAATACGAGCAGTACTTC	CASSMTGGEYEQYF
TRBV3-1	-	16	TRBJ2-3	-	TGTGCCAGCAGCCAAGTGTTGCACAGGAAGACAGATACGCAGTATTTT	CASSQVLHRKTDTQYF
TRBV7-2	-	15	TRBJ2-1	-	TGTGCCAGCAGCTTAGGTGTCCGGACATACAATGAGCAGTTCTTC	CASSLGVRTYNEQFF
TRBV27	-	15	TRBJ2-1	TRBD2	TGTGCCAGCAGTCCTGAGGGACTAGCGGGAGCTGAGCAGTTCTTC	CASSPEGLAGAEQFF
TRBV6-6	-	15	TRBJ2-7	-	TGTGCCAGCAGTTACGGAGGGACAATGCGCTACGAGCAGTACTTC	CASSYGGTMRYEQYF
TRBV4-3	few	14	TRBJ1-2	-	TGCGCCAGCACCCCCGGGAGGGGCCCCTATGGCTACACCTTC	CASTPGRGPYGYTF